Sequencing of this TCR beta chain was carried out in a study of response to subunit inactivated influenza vaccine. Whole-study findings and limits: After each seasonal influenza vaccination, few new T cells are recruited, the authors suggested.

MiXCR, applied by TCRdb to the RT-PCR reads, yields one record per CDR3 protein. The sample holds roughly 670,000 distinct CDR3 sequences, 14% seen once. The CDR3 sequence is 15 residues long. Germline V gene sequence: CDR1 SGHAT, CDR2 FQNNGV. V was clipped by 5 bases and J by 6 bases; unmatched bases: 12. In the case of this clonotype: The antigen is undetermined.

The sequencing used PBMCs from blood, collected less than 15 days before vaccination. The clonotype was recovered from a man aged 50 to 60 who received an inactivated influenza vaccine. The rearrangement joins TRBV11-2 to TRBJ1-1, with 7 bases fitting TRBD1. The CDR3 reads CASSAKQGRYAEAFF. The DNA of the CDR3 is TGTGCCAGCAGCGCAAAACAGGGGCGGTACGCTGAAGCTTTCTTT. Together with reference TRBV11-2 and TRBJ1-1, the CDR3 gives the full variable domain: EAGVAQSPRYKIIEKRQSVAFWCNPISGHATLYWYQQILGQGPKLLIQFQNNGVVDDSQLPKDRFSAERLKGVDSTLKIQPAKLEDSAVYLCASSAKQGRYAEAFFGQGTRLTVV.